The subject of this entry is one T cell receptor beta chain. Its antigen has not been determined. Base qualities are missing; no much larger clone stands one base away. Libraries were constructed by the immunoSEQ multiplex PCR assay. For the multiplex PCR, a mixture combining 60 forward primers for TCR Vbeta segments and 13 reverse primers for TCR Jbeta segments was used. The CDR3 region of rearranged TCR beta genes was amplified from genomic DNA with a multiplex PCR assay. On the Illumina HiSeq System, the amplified TCR beta libraries were sequenced as 87-base-pair reads. As for the original processing: A later analysis counted approximately 74 million unique TCR beta chains across the 650 to 800 repertoires, and some 11 million of these chains were shared by at least two donors. To remove PCR and sequencing errors, raw reads were error-corrected and collapsed into unique sequences using a nearest-neighbor algorithm that merged closely related sequences. To assign V, D and J gene segments, CDR3 sequences were aligned to IMGT reference sequences. For a sequence to be retained, a match of at least six nucleotides was required to both a V gene segment and a J gene segment. A rearrangement was called productive if the CDR3 had no stop codons and remained in frame with V and J, and every other rearrangement was called non-productive. Following IMGT convention, CDR3 was defined as the stretch from the second conserved V-encoded cysteine to the conserved J-encoded phenylalanine. In an earlier analysis of approximately 590 of the donors, sequences lacking an unambiguous match to a single V gene segment were excluded. An earlier analysis of 587 of the donors called V segments functional above 56.7% productive rearrangements and segregating when the between-donor standard deviation exceeded 5%. A statistical classification framework was built for diagnosing cytomegalovirus status from the catalog of TCR beta chain sequences. V and J gene assignment, in a later analysis, came from comparing TCR nucleotide sequences with IMGT/GENE-DB human TR gene sequences. A later analysis assigned CDR3 sequences and most-parsimonious VDJ recombination scenarios with the TCRdist pipeline. In a later analysis, each TCR beta chain was defined by its CDR3 amino acid sequence together with its V-gene family, and reads without a unique V-gene family were excluded. As a way to deal with suspected cross-contamination and a sequencing artifact, a later analysis dropped roughly 620 nucleotide sequences that were highly shared and had low generation probability. In a later analysis, a clonal expansion index was calculated for each public chain from normalized within-repertoire ranks of inferred template counts. Generation probabilities in a later analysis came from a VDJ recombination model fitted to out-of-frame rearrangements, and those results were checked against IGoR. Hypergeometric tests were used in a later analysis to score TCR-TCR, TCR-HLA and TCR-CMV co-occurrence, with a repertoire-size bias correction applied to the TCR pairs. To estimate false discovery rates, a later analysis permuted the HLA or CMV assignments 20 times. A later analysis grouped co-occurring TCRs with DBSCAN, adding TCRdist sequence similarity when clustering within HLA-allele-positive subsets. For co-occurrence clustering, repertoires with fewer than 30,000 or more than 120,000 public chains were excluded, along with roughly 5 repertoires with anomalous nucleotide sharing. This is the immuneACCESS table as TCRdb keeps it, with only in-frame sequences that have V and J called. A part of the clones is gone; compared with another copy, unresolved V genes explain less than half, and the rest is unexplained. V and J calls and clone size are copied from that table; D and trimming were computed from the DNA. The table for this sample lists around 170,000 clones; approximately 75% of them were counted only once. The ten largest clones take up around 1.5% of the sample.

The CDR3 has 15 amino acids, counting the end cysteine and phenylalanine. Just CDR3 DNA is preserved here, 45 bases in frame from base 1. These data come from a study of cytomegalovirus exposure and HLA in healthy donors (dated by TCRdb to 2016 to 2017). Background for the entire study: An earlier analysis of some 550 of the donors reported approximately 290 Gb of sequence data and 100 million to 140 million unique TCR beta sequences from some 180 million T cells. An early release that covered roughly 600 HLA-typed donors contained approximately 300 gigabases of sequencing data and some 87 million unique TCR sequences. Of the 300 to 450 genotyped donors, roughly 80% were placed in the genetic ancestry cluster associated with self-reported Caucasian donors. The study was designed to test whether signatures of past pathogen exposure could be identified by cataloging public T cell receptors. The T cell repertoires of several hundred subjects were profiled by immunosequencing and related to cytomegalovirus serostatus. Along with the approximately 620-subject first cohort, a separate validation cohort of over a hundred different subjects was used. The study combined high-throughput TCR immunosequencing, statistical association of individual TCRs with disease status, and machine learning to predict cytomegalovirus infection status. In a later analysis, previously published TCR beta repertoires from about 640 donors were re-analyzed and high-resolution HLA genotyping was added so that TCR occurrence patterns could be studied. Rather than drawing on any new phenotypic data, the later analysis identified candidate immune exposures from TCR beta sequences and the way those sequences occurred across donors. An earlier analysis of 587 of the donors used high-throughput TCR beta sequencing to judge whether each TCR beta V gene segment behaved as functional or pseudogenic. Donor age, sex, ethnicity and CMV serostatus were compiled alongside the repertoire data. In a later genetic analysis, genome-wide SNP genotypes for about three fifths of the 666 donors were used, and that subset was treated as a discovery cohort. Every repertoire in the discovery cohort had been generated on one and the same sequencing platform. Class I and class II HLA loci were covered by the typing at four-digit resolution. Typing coverage differed by locus: A, B, C, DRB1 and DQB1 were typed in roughly 620-640 donors, DQA1 in roughly 500, DPA1 in approximately 600, and DPB1 in 400 to 490. Roughly 5 DR-DQ haplotypes were handled as single units for association and clustering, since linkage in the cohort was strong. Among around 400 genotyped donors of the cohort, an average of approximately 200,000 unique TCR beta nucleotide sequences was sequenced per donor, of which approximately 19% were non-productive.

General study outcomes and caveats: Correlated functional status among segregating V segments might be attributable to linkage disequilibrium, but an unknown experimental factor could not be ruled out. A group of highly shared sequence variants was considered likely to be a technical artifact of the sequencing pipeline. An association between a missense DCLRE1C variant and V-gene and J-gene trimming of TCR beta chains was found in a later genetic analysis and replicated in an independent cohort. This cohort had only TCR beta chains sequenced, and the lack of alpha or paired-chain data limited which features could be detected. A later genetic analysis reported fewer N-insertions in productive TCRs among donors in an Asian-associated ancestry cluster than the approximately 700-donor mean. Three of the identified cytomegalovirus-associated TCR beta chains were confirmed in vitro to be specific for cytomegalovirus antigens. Because HLA typing was missing for some donors at each locus, association tests included only the typed subset. In a later analysis, most CMV-associated TCR beta chains were found to appear HLA-restricted, with HLA associations seemingly driven largely by CMV exposure. A later analysis reported that several top co-occurrence clusters appeared linked to parvovirus B19, influenza, CMV and Epstein-Barr virus. A later analysis associated 15,000 or so TCR beta sequences with specific HLA alleles at a false discovery rate of 0.05. According to the authors, the approach could potentially be generalized to other disease states and immunological phenotypes. In both the original and validation cohorts, the classifier was reported to diagnose cytomegalovirus status with high specificity and sensitivity. Most TCR sequences were seen in very few donors, while some public TCRs were found in many individuals. The only immune exposure information available for the cohort was CMV serostatus. In a later analysis, TCR association rates were found to vary across HLA loci, with the most associated TCRs seen for DRB1 alleles and the fewest for HLA-C alleles. A further reported finding was that TCR beta sequences accurately predicted the HLA-A and HLA-B alleles for most subjects in the first cohort. Over 15 rarely observed V segments, including chromosome 9 orphons, were excluded from the earlier analysis of about 610 of the donors because counts were too low. A total of fewer than 200 TCR beta chains were listed by the study as associated with cytomegalovirus. Assigning TCR associations to individual alleles was difficult when HLA alleles, especially DR and DQ, strongly co-occurred. The presence/absence analyses assumed that sequencing depth was roughly uniform across donors, and that assumption may not be true. In an earlier analysis of around 600 of the donors, most TCR beta V segments appeared in productive rearrangements about 87% or about 30% of the time, broadly matching IMGT annotations. A later analysis found that HLA-associated TCR beta chains were more clonally expanded and had lower generation probabilities than equally common non-associated chains. Because the 87-base-pair reads could not distinguish some IMGT-functional V segments, including TRBV6-2 and TRBV6-3, those segments were excluded.

The cohort comprised around 690 healthy bone marrow donors. All cohort members were sampled while nominally healthy, although unrecorded immune exposures were likely present. The donor was CMV seronegative and was included in the group of several hundred seronegative cohort members. Every donor gave a peripheral blood sample, and the peripheral blood mononuclear cells from that sample were used for TCR beta sequencing. Genomic DNA extraction from the blood cell samples was performed with the Qiagen DNeasy Blood Extraction Kit. This sequence was found in a girl aged 10 to 17 in good health and CMV-seronegative. Recombination linked TRBV1 to TRBJ1-4; TRBD1 is taken as the D call from the table, unchecked against the DNA. TRBV1 is a pseudogene. The sample was PBMCs. This receptor carries the CDR3 CTSSAGGTGQEKLFF. The DNA sequence is given as TGCACCAGCAGCGCAGGCGGGACAGGGCAAGAAAAACTGTTTTTT.